This T cell receptor (beta chain) is drawn from a study of blood T cell repertoires in COVID-19. Study information: Collection of acute and convalescent COVID-19 samples took place in the United States, Italy and Spain.

The CDR3 contains 14 residues. The junction had 5 bases not matched to a gene; V was cut back by 5 bases and J by 3 bases. The germline V gene has CDR1 SGHRS and CDR2 YFSETQ. Assay: immunoSEQ multiplex PCR; the TCRdb copy retains only in-frame clones and omits some. The table has roughly 340,000 clones, about 90% seen once. V is TRBV5-1 and J is TRBJ2-1; 7 bases are shared with TRBD1. This clonotype was obtained from a woman in her 30s with COVID-19, enrolled during active disease. Source material: peripheral blood. CDR3 in DNA: TGCGCCAGCAGGGTGGGGACAGTCTACAATGAGCAGTTCTTC. Its translation is CASRVGTVYNEQFF. Complete variable domain (other parts from reference TRBV5-1 and TRBJ2-1): KAGVTQTPRYLIKTRGQQVTLSCSPISGHRSVSWYQQTPGQGLQFLFEYFSETQRNKGNFPGRFSGRQFSNSRSEMNVSTLELGDSALYLCASRVGTVYNEQFFGPGTRLTVL.